A single sample is the source of the 20 T cell receptor beta chains below, sequenced in a study of T-cell memory formation after mild COVID-19. TCRdb called the 5' RACE reads again in MiXCR, with one record for every CDR3 protein. The repertoire has a few hundred thousand distinct CDR3 sequences, 20% to 25% of them found once; the top ten carry about 8.2%. The material sequenced was PBMCs or a T cell subset sorted from them (not recorded which). The receptors derive from an adult woman who had mild COVID-19 (a few samples of this study predate the infection). Cell type and time point are not known.

This clonotype occurred a few times. The chain links TRBV29-1 to TRBJ1-2, with D possibly TRBD1 on 6 matching bases. Per the germline V gene, CDR1 is SQVTM and CDR2 is ANQGSEA. Trimming pared 3 bases from V and 4 bases from J, leaving 18 bases between. This CDR3 contains 15 residues. The CDR3 nucleotides are TGCAGCGTTGACGGGGACATCGAACTCCCCTATGGCTACACCTTC. Its protein product is CSVDGDIELPYGYTF.

This clonotype turned up a few times. The chain carries TRBV7-7 and TRBJ2-1, with 7 positions matching TRBD1. The CDR3 is 13 residues long. CDR1 is SSHAT and CDR2 is FNYEAQ in the germline V gene (reference sequence). Losses at the gene ends were 1 base for V and 8 bases for J; bases not matched to a gene: 2. The CDR3 coding sequence is TGTGCCAGCAGCTTAGGCAGGGGGTATGAGCAGTTCTTC. Protein product: CASSLGRGYEQFF.

CDR3 in DNA: TGTGCCAGCAGCTGGACAGGGTCCCCAGAGACCCAGTACTTC. This translates into CASSWTGSPETQYF. The chain links TRBV7-9 to TRBJ2-5, with 8 positions matching TRBD1. V was clipped by 4 bases and J by 4 bases; unmatched bases: 5. Per germline, CDR1 SEHNR and CDR2 FQNEAQ (reference sequence). The CDR3 is 14 residues long.

The chain carries TRBV4-2 and TRBJ2-3; 11 bases fit TRBD2. CDR3 length equals 17 residues. CDR1 LGHNA and CDR2 YNFKEQ come from the germline V gene. The V gene end was trimmed by 3 bases and the J gene end by 0 bases; junction bases not matched to a gene: 5. CDR3 sequence reads: CASSQAGTSGSTDTQYF. The CDR3 coding sequence is TGTGCCAGCAGCCAGGCCGGGACTAGCGGAAGCACAGATACGCAGTATTTT.

In its sample, this clonotype was seen a few times. The chain couples TRBV7-3 to TRBJ2-1, with D maybe TRBD1 (5 bases). CDR3 size: 15 residues. In germline, CDR1 is SGHTA, CDR2 FQGTGA. The germline V and J ends were trimmed by 5 bases and 4 bases, with 15 bases remaining between them. In nucleotides, the CDR3 is TGTGCCAGCAGCGCCGACGGGCAGGGTTACAATGAGCAGTTCTTC. Its protein product is CASSADGQGYNEQFF.

This clonotype appeared a few times. This chain connects TRBV6-2 or TRBV6-3 to TRBJ1-1, with D maybe TRBD1 (6 bases). This CDR3 is 15 amino acids long. Germline CDR1 and CDR2: MNHEY and SVGEGT. Trimming stripped 6 bases from V and 0 bases from J, with 14 bases between. The CDR3 region has the DNA TGTGCCAGCAGGGACCCCGGACAGATGAACACTGAAGCTTTCTTT. Amino acid sequence: CASRDPGQMNTEAFF.

This clonotype was seen only a few times. V is TRBV2 and J is TRBJ1-2; TRBD1 matches 11 bases. The germline V gene encodes CDR1 SNHLY and CDR2 FYNNEI. The V gene end was trimmed by 5 bases and the J gene end by 7 bases; junction bases not matched to a gene: 9. The CDR3 is 15 residues long. The CDR3 DNA reads TGTGCCAGCAGTATTCGGACAGGGGGCGCCGGTGGCTACACCTTC. Translating it yields CASSIRTGGAGGYTF.

This clonotype was recorded at least ten times. The CDR3 sequence: CATSDFSQGYGYTF. The CDR3 nucleotides read TGTGCCACCAGTGATTTCTCCCAGGGCTATGGCTACACCTTC. The rearrangement uses TRBV24-1 and TRBJ1-2; a possible D gene is TRBD1 (5 bases). The CDR3 loop spans 14 amino acids. V shed 1 base and J shed 4 bases, with 9 bases lying between them. Germline V gives CDR1 KGHDR, CDR2 SFDVKD.

The rearrangement links TRBV20-1 to TRBJ2-5; D unresolved. The germline V gene encodes CDR1 DFQATT and CDR2 SNEGSKA (reference sequence). The CDR3 covers 13 residues. V lost 0 bases and J 0 bases, leaving 5 bases between the germline ends. The CDR3 region is CSAREKYQETQYF. DNA of the CDR3: TGCAGTGCTAGAGAGAAGTACCAAGAGACCCAGTACTTC.

Only a few counts were recorded for this clonotype. The chain is built from TRBV29-1 and TRBJ2-7; 9 nucleotides match TRBD2. This CDR3 region has 15 residues. From germline, CDR1 is SQVTM and CDR2 ANQGSEA. The ends lost 1 base at V and 4 bases at J; junction bases unmatched: 8. The CDR3 loop is CSVEVEREAAYEQYF. For the CDR3, the DNA is TGCAGCGTTGAAGTCGAGCGGGAGGCTGCATACGAGCAGTACTTC.

V usage is TRBV19 and J usage is TRBJ1-1; possibly TRBD1 for D (5 bases). With 6 bases removed from V and 5 bases from J, the gap between germline ends came to 13 bases. The CDR3 extends over 13 amino acids. Germline CDR1 LNHDA, CDR2 SQIVND (reference sequence). The CDR3 DNA follows: TGTGCCAGTAGAGATCAGGAGGGGACTGAAGCTTTCTTT. As protein: CASRDQEGTEAFF.

The chain recombines TRBV20-1 with TRBJ2-3, with D possibly being TRBD1 or TRBD2 (5 bases each). This CDR3 spans 18 amino acids. Germline V CDR1 and CDR2: DFQATT, SNEGSKA (reference sequence). V was clipped by 2 bases and J by 0 bases, with 21 bases between them. CDR3 nucleotides: TGCAGTGCTAGATCCTTCCGGGACGAGACCTCTAGCACAGATACGCAGTATTTT. It yields the protein CSARSFRDETSSTDTQYF.

In this sample, this clonotype turned up a few times. V usage is TRBV5-1 and J usage is TRBJ2-3; no reliable D call. Looked up from germline, CDR1 is SGHRS and CDR2 is YFSETQ. Trimming shortened V by 0 bases and J by 3 bases, and 8 bases separated the two germline ends. The CDR3 covers 14 residues. The CDR3 DNA follows: TGCGCCAGCAGCTTGGCCCTAGGGACAGATACGCAGTATTTT. Translation: CASSLALGTDTQYF.

In its sample, this clonotype was seen once. In nucleotides, the CDR3 is TGTGCCAGCCACATGGCAACTAATGAAAAACTGTTTTTT. Amino acid sequence: CASHMATNEKLFF. This chain links TRBV6-6 with TRBJ1-4; D not resolved. V shed 8 bases and J shed 0 bases, with 7 bases lying between them. The germline CDR1 and CDR2 sequences are MNHNY and SVGAGI (reference sequence). The CDR3 runs to 13 residues.

This clonotype was observed a few times. The rearrangement links TRBV30 to TRBJ1-2; the D is unclear. There are 13 residues in the CDR3. The germline V gene has CDR1 GTSNPN and CDR2 SVGIG (reference sequence). Trimming took 2 bases from V and 5 from J, leaving 12 bases between them. The CDR3 nucleotides read TGTGCCTGGAGTATTGCGGCGACGTATGGCTACACCTTC. Its protein product is CAWSIAATYGYTF.

This clonotype was counted a few times. The gene calls are TRBV12-3 or TRBV12-4 and TRBJ2-1; 7 nucleotides agree with TRBD2. The CDR3 is made up of 15 amino acids. The trim removed 6 bases at V and 7 bases at J, leaving 12 bases unmatched. In DNA form, the CDR3 reads TGTGCCAGCAGCCCCATAGGCGGGAGTAGTAATGAGCAGTTCTTC. This encodes CASSPIGGSSNEQFF.

The genes are TRBV5-4 and TRBJ1-1; 7 bases map to TRBD1. The CDR3 length is 13 residues. V lost 7 bases to trimming and J lost 4 bases; unmatched junction nucleotides: 7. From germline, CDR1 is SGHNT and CDR2 YYREEE (reference sequence). The chain's CDR3 is CASGESGGTEAFF. The DNA of the CDR3 is TGTGCCAGCGGAGAGTCAGGGGGCACTGAAGCTTTCTTT.

This clonotype was picked up a small number of times. The chain uses TRBV20-1 and TRBJ2-6; D may correspond to TRBD1 or TRBD2 (5 bases each). Germline V gives CDR1 DFQATT, CDR2 SNEGSKA (reference sequence). Trimming took off 2 bases at V and 2 bases at J, with 7 bases between the two ends. CDR3 length equals 14 residues. The CDR3 sequence: CSARQGPGANVLTF. The CDR3 DNA reads TGCAGTGCTAGACAGGGACCTGGGGCCAACGTCCTGACTTTC.

This chain joins TRBV19 and TRBJ2-7; D is perhaps TRBD1 or TRBD2 (5 bases each). The CDR3 extends over 14 amino acids. Germline V lookup: CDR1 LNHDA, CDR2 SQIVND (reference sequence). V lost 0 bases and J 0 bases, leaving 6 bases between the germline ends. The CDR3 loop reads CASSIDGTSYEQYF. The CDR3 region has the DNA TGTGCCAGTAGTATAGACGGGACCTCCTACGAGCAGTACTTC.

The chain carries TRBV24-1 and TRBJ2-1; D unclear. CDR3 length equals 14 residues. V lost 1 base and J 5 bases, leaving 8 bases between the germline ends. Germline loops: CDR1 KGHDR, CDR2 SFDVKD. The CDR3 here is CATSDFGRNNEQFF. CDR3 bases: TGTGCCACCAGTGATTTTGGCAGGAACAATGAGCAGTTCTTC.